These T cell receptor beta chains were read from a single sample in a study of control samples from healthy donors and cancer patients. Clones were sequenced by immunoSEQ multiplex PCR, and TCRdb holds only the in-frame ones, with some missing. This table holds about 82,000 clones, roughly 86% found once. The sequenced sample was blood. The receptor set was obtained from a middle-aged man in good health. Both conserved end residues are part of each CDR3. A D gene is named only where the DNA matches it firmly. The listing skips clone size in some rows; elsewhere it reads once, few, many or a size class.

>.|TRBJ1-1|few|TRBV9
CASSVGRDTEAFF
TGTGCCAGCAGCGTAGGGAGGGACACTGAAGCTTTCTTT
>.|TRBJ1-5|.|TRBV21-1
CASSKAGRQILQPQHF
TGTGCCAGCAGCAAAGCCGGTCGACAGATTCTTCAGCCCCAGCATTTT
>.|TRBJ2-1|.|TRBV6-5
CASSYLQGYPYNEQFF
TGTGCCAGCAGTTACCTCCAGGGCTATCCCTACAATGAGCAGTTCTTC
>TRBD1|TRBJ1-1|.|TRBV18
CASSPPQGQTEAFF
TGTGCCAGCTCACCACCGCAGGGACAGACTGAAGCTTTCTTT
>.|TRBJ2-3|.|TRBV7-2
CASSTRDSDTQYF
TGTGCCAGCAGCACCCGGGATTCAGATACGCAGTATTTT
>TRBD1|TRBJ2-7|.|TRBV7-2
CASSRSGTGVVVSEQYF
TGTGCCAGCAGCCGGTCCGGGACAGGGGTGGTAGTTTCCGAGCAGTACTTC
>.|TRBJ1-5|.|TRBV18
CASSVGGGNQPQHF
TGTGCCAGCTCCGTCGGAGGAGGCAATCAGCCCCAGCATTTT
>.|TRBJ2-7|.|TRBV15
CATSRQVFYEQYF
TGTGCCACCAGCAGACAGGTTTTCTACGAGCAGTACTTC
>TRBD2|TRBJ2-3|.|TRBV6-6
CASSFKRGGRTDTQYF
TGTGCCAGCAGTTTTAAGCGGGGTGGGAGGACAGATACGCAGTATTTT
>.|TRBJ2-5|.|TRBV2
CASSPREREAQYF
TGTGCCAGCAGCCCACGGGAAAGGGAAGCCCAGTACTTC
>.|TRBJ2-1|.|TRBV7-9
CASSPLYSYNEQFF
TGTGCCAGCAGCCCCCTCTACTCCTACAATGAGCAGTTCTTC
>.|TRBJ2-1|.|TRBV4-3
CASSLGYNEQFF
TGCGCCAGCAGCCTCGGCTACAATGAGCAGTTCTTC
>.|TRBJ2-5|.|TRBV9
CASSVGGLRVETQYF
TGTGCCAGCAGCGTAGGGGGGCTCAGGGTAGAAACCCAGTACTTC
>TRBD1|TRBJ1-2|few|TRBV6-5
CASSYYPGQGANGYTF
TGTGCCAGCAGTTACTACCCGGGACAGGGGGCTAATGGCTACACCTTC
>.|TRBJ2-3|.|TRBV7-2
CASSLVGLSIDTQYF
TGTGCCAGCAGCTTAGTGGGACTCAGCATAGATACGCAGTATTTT
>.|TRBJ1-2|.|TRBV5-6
CASSFGTAALGGYTF
TGTGCCAGCAGCTTCGGGACGGCAGCCCTGGGTGGCTACACCTTC
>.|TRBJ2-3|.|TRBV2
CASGVTDTQYF
TGTGCCAGCGGTGTCACAGATACGCAGTATTTT
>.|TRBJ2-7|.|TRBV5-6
CASSFGPQVYEQYF
TGTGCCAGCAGCTTTGGCCCTCAGGTCTACGAGCAGTACTTC
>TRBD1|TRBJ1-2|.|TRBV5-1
CASSGGTDNYGYTF
TGCGCCAGCAGCGGAGGGACAGACAACTATGGCTACACCTTC
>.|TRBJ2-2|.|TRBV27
CASSPLVGELFF
TGTGCCAGCAGTCCCTTGGTTGGGGAGCTGTTTTTT
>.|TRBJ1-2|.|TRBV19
CASSMKWAARGYTF
TGTGCCAGTAGTATGAAGTGGGCAGCGCGTGGCTACACCTTC
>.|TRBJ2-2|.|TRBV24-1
CATSDLGLGELFF
TGTGCCACCAGTGATTTGGGGCTCGGGGAGCTGTTTTTT
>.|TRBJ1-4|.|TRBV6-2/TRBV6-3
CASSQRPGTGIEKLFF
TGTGCCAGCAGCCAGAGGCCGGGAACAGGGATAGAAAAACTGTTTTTT
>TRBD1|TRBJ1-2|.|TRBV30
CAWSSPTGGSYTF
TGTGCCTGGAGTTCCCCGACAGGGGGGAGCTACACCTTC
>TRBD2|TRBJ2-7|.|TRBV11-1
CASSISGSWSYEQYF
TGTGCCAGCAGTATTAGCGGGAGTTGGTCCTACGAGCAGTACTTC
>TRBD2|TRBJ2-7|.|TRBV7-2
CASSARLAGDEQYF
TGTGCCAGCAGCGCCCGACTAGCGGGAGACGAGCAGTACTTC
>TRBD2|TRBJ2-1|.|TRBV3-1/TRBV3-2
CASSTSGGNNEQFF
TGTGCCAGCAGCACTAGCGGGGGGAACAATGAGCAGTTCTTC
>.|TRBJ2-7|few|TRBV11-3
CASSFLLAGVQYF
TGTGCCAGCAGCTTTCTTCTAGCAGGAGTGCAGTACTTC
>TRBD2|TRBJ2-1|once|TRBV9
CASSLSGSGNNEQFF
TGTGCCAGCAGCCTTAGCGGGAGTGGGAACAATGAGCAGTTCTTC
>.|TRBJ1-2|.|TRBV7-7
CASSPYGAKANYGYTF
TGTGCCAGCAGCCCTTACGGGGCTAAAGCTAACTATGGCTACACCTTC
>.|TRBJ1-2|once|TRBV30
CAWSLEGRYGYTF
TGTGCCTGGAGTCTGGAGGGTCGCTATGGCTACACCTTC
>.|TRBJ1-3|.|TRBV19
CASSIYQGGGNTIYF
TGTGCCAGTAGTATCTATCAGGGAGGTGGAAACACCATATATTTT
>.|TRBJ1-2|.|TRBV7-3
CASSSKTNGGRGYGYTF
TGTGCCAGCAGCTCAAAAACGAACGGGGGTCGTGGCTATGGCTACACCTTC
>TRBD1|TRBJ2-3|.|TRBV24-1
CATSDTTGAADTQYF
TGTGCCACCAGTGACACGACAGGGGCAGCAGATACGCAGTATTTT
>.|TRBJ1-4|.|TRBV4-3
CASSPQEVQEDEKLFF
TGCGCCAGCAGCCCCCAGGAGGTCCAGGAGGATGAAAAACTGTTTTTT
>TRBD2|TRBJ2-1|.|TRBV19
CASGTRLNEQFF
TGTGCCAGTGGGACTAGACTCAATGAGCAGTTCTTC
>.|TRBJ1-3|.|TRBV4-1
CASSQDSGGENTIYF
TGCGCCAGCAGCCAAGATTCGGGGGGGGAAAACACCATATATTTT
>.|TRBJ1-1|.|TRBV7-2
CASSLQDFTEAFF
TGTGCCAGCAGCCTTCAGGATTTCACTGAAGCTTTCTTT
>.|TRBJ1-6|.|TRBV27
CASRPVKGDKNSPLHF
TGTGCCAGCAGGCCAGTTAAGGGGGACAAGAATTCACCCCTCCACTTT
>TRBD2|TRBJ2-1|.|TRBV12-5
CASGLVLAGVDEQFF
TGTGCTAGTGGTTTGGTCCTAGCGGGAGTGGATGAGCAGTTCTTC
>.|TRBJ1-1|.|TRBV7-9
CASSFGGDTEAFF
TGTGCCAGCAGCTTTGGGGGGGACACTGAAGCTTTCTTT
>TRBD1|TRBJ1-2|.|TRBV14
CASSQVPGGRGYTF
TGTGCCAGCAGCCAAGTTCCAGGGGGTCGTGGCTACACCTTC
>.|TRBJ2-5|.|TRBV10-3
CAIREEAGETQYF
TGTGCCATCAGGGAGGAAGCGGGAGAGACCCAGTACTTC
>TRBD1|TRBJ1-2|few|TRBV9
CASSQRTGDGYTF
TGTGCCAGCAGCCAAAGGACAGGGGATGGCTACACCTTC
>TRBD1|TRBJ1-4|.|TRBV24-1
CAAGTGVDEKLFF
TGTGCCGCCGGTACAGGGGTGGATGAAAAACTGTTTTTT
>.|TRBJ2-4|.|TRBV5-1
CASSPGTAKNIQYF
TGCGCCAGCAGCCCTGGGACAGCCAAAAACATTCAGTACTTC
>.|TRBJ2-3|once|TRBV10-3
CAIRDKTPTDTQYF
TGTGCCATCAGGGACAAGACACCCACAGATACGCAGTATTTT
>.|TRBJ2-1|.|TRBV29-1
CSAGQILSGNEQFF
TGCAGCGCTGGACAGATTCTTTCGGGAAATGAGCAGTTCTTC
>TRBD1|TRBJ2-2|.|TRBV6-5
CASSYSRGGGGELFF
TGTGCCAGCAGTTACTCAAGAGGGGGCGGCGGGGAGCTGTTTTTT
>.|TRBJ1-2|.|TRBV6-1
CASSEIDTDYGYTF
TGTGCCAGCAGTGAAATAGACACCGACTATGGCTACACCTTC
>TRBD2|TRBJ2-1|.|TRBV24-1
CATSTAGERTGEQFF
TGTGCCACCAGTACCGCGGGAGAAAGGACTGGTGAGCAGTTCTTC
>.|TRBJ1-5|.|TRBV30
CAWSVGLGQPQHF
TGTGCCTGGAGTGTAGGTCTTGGGCAGCCCCAGCATTTT
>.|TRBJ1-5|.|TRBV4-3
CASSQDRGSGQPQHF
TGCGCCAGCAGCCAAGACAGGGGATCTGGTCAGCCCCAGCATTTT
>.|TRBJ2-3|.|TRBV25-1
CASTGNGREAADTQYF
TGTGCCAGCACCGGAAACGGGAGAGAGGCGGCAGATACGCAGTATTTT
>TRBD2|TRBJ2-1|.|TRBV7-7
CASSLESIGTSNNEQFF
TGTGCTAGCAGCTTAGAATCGATTGGGACTAGTAACAATGAGCAGTTCTTC
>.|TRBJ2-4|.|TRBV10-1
CASKDGVAKNIQYF
TGCGCCAGCAAGGACGGGGTAGCCAAAAACATTCAGTACTTC
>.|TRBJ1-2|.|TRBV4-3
CASSPGVSPNYGYTF
TGCGCCAGCAGCCCGGGAGTCAGCCCTAACTATGGCTACACCTTC
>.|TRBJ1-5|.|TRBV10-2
CASSEGTGSNQPQHF
TGCGCCAGCAGTGAGGGGACCGGTAGCAATCAGCCCCAGCATTTT
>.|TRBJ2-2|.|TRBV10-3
CAITLSGYANTGELFF
TGTGCCATCACCTTAAGCGGGTACGCGAACACCGGGGAGCTGTTTTTT